The present T cell receptor (beta chain) was sequenced within a study of shared clonotypes between healthy human individuals. Whole-study findings and limits: Sharing across four donors was seen in 4% to 5.5% of naive CD4 clonotypes. Generation probabilities were higher for clonotypes shared across all four sorted-subset donors than for unshared ones.

As for this clone: Its specificity is not known. Other DNA sequences in the sample encode the same CDR3.

CD45RO-negative cells were positively selected for CCR7, leaving out terminally differentiated effector memory CD45RA+ cells. Study donors comprised healthy, HIV-negative adults devoid of recent acute infection or vaccination. In replicate PCRs of sorted subsets, approximately 210 ng DNA, roughly 31,000 T cell genomes, was used. TCRdb's table, derived via immunoSEQ multiplex PCR, lists solely in-frame clones and lacks some. The sample comprises around 2.1 million clones, under 95% of which are singletons, and more than 1.5% rests with the top ten. Germline V gives CDR1 MNHEY, CDR2 SVGAGI. V was shortened by 0 bases and J by 0 bases, with 12 bases between the two germline ends. The CDR3 consists of 16 residues.

Sequencing was done on a sample of naive CD8+ T cells from PBMCs. This clonotype originated in a man younger than 35 in good health. Some clones in this sample may be carry-over from other donors' samples. The chain carries TRBV6-5 and TRBJ2-7; the D gene is possibly TRBD2 (6 bases). The CDR3 spells CASSYSSGQSSYEQYF. The CDR3, as DNA: TGTGCCAGCAGTTACTCGAGCGGGCAGAGCTCCTACGAGCAGTACTTC.